This entry is about one T cell receptor (beta chain). Its specificity is not known. The CDR3 totals 17 residues. V was clipped by 2 bases and J by 0 bases, with 11 bases between them. The germline CDR1 and CDR2 sequences are SGHTA and FQGTGA. This sample is drawn from a study of shared clonotypes between healthy human individuals. General study findings and limits: How much donors shared clonotypes was expected to be affected by sequencing depth. The small donor group covered limited genetic and exposure diversity.

Splitting the CD4+ cells yielded a CD45RA+ naive subset and a CD45RA-negative memory subset. How the authors handled the data: ImmunoSEQ output held junction-only sequences without quality scores, so filtering differed. Sequenced by immunoSEQ multiplex PCR; TCRdb stores in-frame clones only, minus some. V and J calls and clone size follow that table, whereas D and trimming were derived from the DNA. The profile shows around 990,000 clones, around three quarters of them singletons. Sequenced input: memory CD4+ T cells from PBMCs. Regarding subset: CD45RA-negative fraction. This clonotype originated in a young man in good health. Some clones in this sample may be carry-over from other donors' samples. The V gene is TRBV7-3, the J gene TRBJ2-6; D not resolved. The CDR3 DNA reads TGTGCCAGCAGCTTACGGGCAGGAAGCTCTGGGGCCAACGTCCTGACTTTC. It encodes CASSLRAGSSGANVLTF.